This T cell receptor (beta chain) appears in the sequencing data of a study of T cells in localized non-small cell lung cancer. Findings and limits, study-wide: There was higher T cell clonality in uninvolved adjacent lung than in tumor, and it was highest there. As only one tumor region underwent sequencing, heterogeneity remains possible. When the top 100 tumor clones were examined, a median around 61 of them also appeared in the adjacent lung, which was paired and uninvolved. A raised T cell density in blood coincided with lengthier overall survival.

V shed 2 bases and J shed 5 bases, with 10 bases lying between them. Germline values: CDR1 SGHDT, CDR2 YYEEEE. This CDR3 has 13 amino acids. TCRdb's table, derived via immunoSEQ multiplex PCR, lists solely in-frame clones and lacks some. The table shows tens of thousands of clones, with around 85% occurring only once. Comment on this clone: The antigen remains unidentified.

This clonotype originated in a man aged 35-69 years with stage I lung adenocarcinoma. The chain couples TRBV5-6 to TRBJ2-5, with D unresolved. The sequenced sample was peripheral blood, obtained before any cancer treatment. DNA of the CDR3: TGTGCCAGCAGCTTCTCGGACCGGGAGACCCAGTACTTC. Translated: CASSFSDRETQYF.